A selection of T cell receptor beta chains follows, all from one sample in a study of blood T cells in healthy people across ages. TCRdb independently ran MiXCR on the 5' RACE reads; one entry per CDR3 protein. Among about 830,000 distinct CDR3 sequences, approximately 65% were seen once, and the ten largest hold about 27%. Sequenced: blood. These receptors all come from a man aged 25 to 40 in good health. CDR3s leave out the opening cysteine and the closing phenylalanine or tryptophan.

j_call,v_call,cdr3_aa
TRBJ2-7,TRBV15,ATSPPRVTGTYEQY
TRBJ2-7,TRBV28,ASSLEGQPYEQY
TRBJ2-2,TRBV15,ATSRDIEQGVGELF
TRBJ1-5,TRBV6-5,ASSSRGSSNQPQH
TRBJ2-3,TRBV4-2,ASSQDLGSDTQY
TRBJ2-2,TRBV12-3/TRBV12-4,ASNPKGAPTTGELF
TRBJ2-7,TRBV4-2,ASSQPLPTSGEYEQY
TRBJ2-5,TRBV27,ASSFGRLAGSQQY
TRBJ2-1,TRBV7-9,ASSSPLAGGTEQF
TRBJ2-7,TRBV15,ATSRDLREQY
TRBJ2-7,TRBV2,ASRQRPYEQY
TRBJ2-4,TRBV6-2/TRBV6-3,ASSYRGGAGY
TRBJ2-5,TRBV7-2,ASSTEQIQETQY
TRBJ1-2,TRBV7-9,ASSKNRVDGYT
TRBJ2-7,TRBV6-2/TRBV6-3,ASSPRHSYEQY
TRBJ1-2,TRBV30,AWGRAAYGYT
TRBJ2-1,TRBV9,ASSVVASGVRSSYNEQF
TRBJ2-5,TRBV5-5,ASSLRDSGWGETQY
.,TRBV5-1,ASSWETGYEQY
TRBJ1-2,TRBV7-2,ASSLDGGAVLGYT
TRBJ2-1,TRBV2,ASTLVTHEQF
TRBJ1-2,TRBV18,ASSPPGTPYGYT
TRBJ2-3,TRBV4-3,ASSQEGSGGSDTQY
TRBJ2-6,TRBV6-1,ASTAGRGITGANVLT
TRBJ2-1,TRBV6-1,ASVPGGPLSYNEQF
TRBJ2-7,TRBV6-2/TRBV6-3,ASSFRTAPYEQY
TRBJ2-1,TRBV7-2,ASSLAPASDEQF
TRBJ2-5,TRBV20-1,SARGRGKSRETQY
TRBJ2-7,TRBV15,ATSRDPRYEQY
TRBJ2-1,TRBV6-2/TRBV6-3,ASSYKLAGDSYNEQF
TRBJ2-5,TRBV6-2/TRBV6-3,ASSYSALPSPRDRETQY
TRBJ2-5,TRBV28,ASSFPGFGNQETQY
TRBJ1-2,TRBV7-2,ASSPLPGDGHT
TRBJ2-3,TRBV29-1,SGRRGSSTDTQY
TRBJ2-1,TRBV28,ASSSAVEGVLMKQF
TRBJ2-3,TRBV20-1,SASLARASTDTQY
TRBJ1-2,TRBV14,ASSLKLPGQGERSNYGYT